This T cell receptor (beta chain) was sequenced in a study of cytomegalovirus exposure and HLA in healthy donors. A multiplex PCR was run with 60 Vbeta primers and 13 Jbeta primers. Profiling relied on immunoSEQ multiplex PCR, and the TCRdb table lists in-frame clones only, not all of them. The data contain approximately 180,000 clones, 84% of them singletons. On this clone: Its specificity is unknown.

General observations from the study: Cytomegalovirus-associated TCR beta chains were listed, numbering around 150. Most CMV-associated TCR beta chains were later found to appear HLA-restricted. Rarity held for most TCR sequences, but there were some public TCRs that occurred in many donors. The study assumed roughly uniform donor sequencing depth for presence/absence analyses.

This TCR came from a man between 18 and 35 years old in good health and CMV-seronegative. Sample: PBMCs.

Written as DNA, the CDR3 is TGCGCCAGCAGCCCTTTTAGGACAGCTAATTCACCCCTCCACTTT. It specifies CASSPFRTANSPLHF. V gene TRBV4-1 combines with J gene TRBJ1-6; D is possibly TRBD1 (6 bases). The CDR3 contains 15 residues. Germline V gene sequence: CDR1 MGHRA, CDR2 YSYEKL. V lost 4 bases and J lost 6, with 13 bases in between.